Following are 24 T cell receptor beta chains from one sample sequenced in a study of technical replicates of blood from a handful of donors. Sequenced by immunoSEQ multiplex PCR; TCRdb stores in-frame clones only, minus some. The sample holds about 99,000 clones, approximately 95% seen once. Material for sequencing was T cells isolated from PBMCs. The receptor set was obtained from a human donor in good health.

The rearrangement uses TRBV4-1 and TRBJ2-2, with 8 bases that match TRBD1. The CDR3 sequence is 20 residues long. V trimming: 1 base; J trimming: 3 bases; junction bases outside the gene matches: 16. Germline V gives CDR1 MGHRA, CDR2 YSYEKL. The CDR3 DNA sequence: TGCGCCAGCAGCCAAGTGTCGCGGACAGGGACAGACTTTTACACCGGGGAGCTGTTTTTT. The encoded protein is CASSQVSRTGTDFYTGELFF.

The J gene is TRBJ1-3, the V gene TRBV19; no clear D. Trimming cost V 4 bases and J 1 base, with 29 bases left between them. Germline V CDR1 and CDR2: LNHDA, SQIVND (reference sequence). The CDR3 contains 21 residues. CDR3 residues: CASSTARATGRRAISGNTIYF. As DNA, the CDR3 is TGTGCCAGTAGTACCGCGAGGGCAACGGGTCGAAGGGCAATATCTGGAAACACCATATATTTT.

The DNA for the CDR3 is TGTGCCAGCAGCCCGACAGGGTCGAGGGCTTTCTTT. Translation gives CASSPTGSRAFF. V gene TRBV7-9 combines with J gene TRBJ1-1; 7 bases fit TRBD1. The CDR3 totals 12 residues. With 5 bases clipped from V and 11 bases from J, the junction kept 8 bases outside the gene matches. Germline loops: CDR1 SEHNR, CDR2 FQNEAQ (reference sequence).

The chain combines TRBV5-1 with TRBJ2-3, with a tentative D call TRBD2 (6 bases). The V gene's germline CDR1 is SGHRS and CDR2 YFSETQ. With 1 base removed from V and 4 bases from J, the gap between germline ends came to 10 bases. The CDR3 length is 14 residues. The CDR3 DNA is TGCGCCAGCAGCTTGTCACTAGCCTCAGATACGCAGTATTTT. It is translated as CASSLSLASDTQYF.

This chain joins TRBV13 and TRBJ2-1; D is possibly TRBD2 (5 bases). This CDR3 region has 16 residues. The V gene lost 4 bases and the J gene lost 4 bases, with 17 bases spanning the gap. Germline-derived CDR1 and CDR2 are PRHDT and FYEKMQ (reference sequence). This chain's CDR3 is CASSWKTSEGYNEQFF. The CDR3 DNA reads TGTGCCAGCAGCTGGAAAACTAGTGAGGGTTACAATGAGCAGTTCTTC. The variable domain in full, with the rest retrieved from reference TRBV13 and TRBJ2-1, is AAGVIQSPRHLIKEKRETATLKCYPIPRHDTVYWYQQGPGQDPQFLISFYEKMQSDKGSIPDRFSAQQFSDYHSELNMSSLELGDSALYFCASSWKTSEGYNEQFFGPGTRLTVL.

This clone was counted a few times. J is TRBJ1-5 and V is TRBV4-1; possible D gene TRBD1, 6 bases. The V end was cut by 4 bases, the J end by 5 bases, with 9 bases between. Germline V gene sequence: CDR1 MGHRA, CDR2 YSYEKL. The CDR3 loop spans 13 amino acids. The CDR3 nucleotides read TGCGCCAGCAGCCCTCCAGGGGATCAGCCCCAGCATTTT. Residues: CASSPPGDQPQHF.

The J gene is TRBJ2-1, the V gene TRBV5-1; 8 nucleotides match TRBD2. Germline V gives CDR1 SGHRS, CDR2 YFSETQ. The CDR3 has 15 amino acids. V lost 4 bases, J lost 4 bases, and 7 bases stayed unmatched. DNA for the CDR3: TGCGCCAGCAGCCGGGCGGGACTAGGGTACAATGAGCAGTTCTTC. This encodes CASSRAGLGYNEQFF.

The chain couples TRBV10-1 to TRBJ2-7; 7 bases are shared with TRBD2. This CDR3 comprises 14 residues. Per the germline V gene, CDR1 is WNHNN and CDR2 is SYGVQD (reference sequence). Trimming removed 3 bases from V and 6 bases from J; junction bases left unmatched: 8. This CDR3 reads CASSDRTSFSEQYF. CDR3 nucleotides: TGCGCCAGCAGTGATCGGACTAGTTTTAGCGAGCAGTACTTC.

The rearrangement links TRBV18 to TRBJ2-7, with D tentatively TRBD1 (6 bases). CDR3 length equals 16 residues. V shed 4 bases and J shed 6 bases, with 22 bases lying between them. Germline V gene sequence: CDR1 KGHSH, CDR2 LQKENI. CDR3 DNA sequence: TGTGCCAGCTCACAGTACAGGGCCCCACGAGAGGGCGAGCAGTACTTC. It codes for CASSQYRAPREGEQYF.

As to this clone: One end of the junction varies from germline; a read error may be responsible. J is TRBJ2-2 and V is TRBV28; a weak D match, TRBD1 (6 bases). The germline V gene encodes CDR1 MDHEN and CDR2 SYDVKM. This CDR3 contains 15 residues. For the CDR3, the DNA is TGCGGAACACGGGCGACAGGCTCGAACACCGGGGAGCTGTTTTTT. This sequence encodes CGTRATGSNTGELFF.

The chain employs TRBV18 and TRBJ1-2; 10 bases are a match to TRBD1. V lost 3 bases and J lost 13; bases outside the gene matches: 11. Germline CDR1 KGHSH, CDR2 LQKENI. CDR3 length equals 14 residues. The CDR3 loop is CASSPGTGEIGGTF. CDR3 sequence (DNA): TGTGCCAGCTCACCCGGGACAGGGGAGATTGGAGGCACCTTC.

As DNA, the CDR3 is TGTGCCAGCAGCCGCTTGTTCATGACAGCTACTAACTATGGCTACACCTTC. Translating gives CASSRLFMTATNYGYTF. The chain recombines TRBV14 with TRBJ1-2; tentative D call: TRBD1 (5 bases). There are 17 residues in the CDR3. The V and J ends lost 4 bases and 0 bases respectively, with 18 bases between them. From germline, CDR1 is SGHDN and CDR2 FVKESK.

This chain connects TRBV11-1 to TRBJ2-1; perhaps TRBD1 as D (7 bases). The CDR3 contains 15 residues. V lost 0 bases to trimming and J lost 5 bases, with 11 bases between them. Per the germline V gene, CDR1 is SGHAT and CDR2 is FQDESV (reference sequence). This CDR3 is CASSLARGANNEQFF. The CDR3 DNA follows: TGTGCCAGCAGCTTAGCCAGGGGGGCAAACAATGAGCAGTTCTTC. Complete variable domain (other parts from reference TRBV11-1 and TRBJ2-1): EAEVAQSPRYKITEKSQAVAFWCDPISGHATLYWYRQILGQGPELLVQFQDESVVDDSQLPKDRFSAERLKGVDSTLKIQPAELGDSAMYLCASSLARGANNEQFFGPGTRLTVL.

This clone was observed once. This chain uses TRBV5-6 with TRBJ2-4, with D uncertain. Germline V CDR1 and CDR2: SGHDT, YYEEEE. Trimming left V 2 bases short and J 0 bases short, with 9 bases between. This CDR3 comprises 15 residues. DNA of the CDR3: TGTGCCAGCAGCTTTGTGAGTTTAGCCAAAAACATTCAGTACTTC. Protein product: CASSFVSLAKNIQYF.

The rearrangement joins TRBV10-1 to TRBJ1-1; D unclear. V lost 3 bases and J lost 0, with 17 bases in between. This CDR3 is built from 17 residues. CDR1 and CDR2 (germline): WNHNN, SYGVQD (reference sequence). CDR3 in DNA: TGCGCCAGCAGTGATACCGGGAACCCTTGGGTGAACACTGAAGCTTTCTTT. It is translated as CASSDTGNPWVNTEAFF.

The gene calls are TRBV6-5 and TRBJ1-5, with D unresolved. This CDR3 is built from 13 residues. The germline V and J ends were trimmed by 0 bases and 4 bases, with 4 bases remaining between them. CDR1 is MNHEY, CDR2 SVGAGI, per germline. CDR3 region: CASSYSENQPQHF. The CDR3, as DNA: TGTGCCAGCAGTTACTCGGAGAATCAGCCCCAGCATTTT.

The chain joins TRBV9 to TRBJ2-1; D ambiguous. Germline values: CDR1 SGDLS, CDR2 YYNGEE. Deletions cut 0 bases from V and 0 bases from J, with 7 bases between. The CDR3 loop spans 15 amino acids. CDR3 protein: CASSVGSSSYNEQFF. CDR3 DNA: TGTGCCAGCAGCGTAGGCTCTAGCTCCTACAATGAGCAGTTCTTC.

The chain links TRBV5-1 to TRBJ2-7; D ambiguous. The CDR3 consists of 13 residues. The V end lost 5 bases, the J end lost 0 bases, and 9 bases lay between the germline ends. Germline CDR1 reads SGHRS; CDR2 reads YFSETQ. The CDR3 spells CASRPTLSYEQYF. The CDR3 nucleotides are TGCGCCAGCAGGCCGACTCTCTCCTACGAGCAGTACTTC. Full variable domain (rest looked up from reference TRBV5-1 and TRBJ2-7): KAGVTQTPRYLIKTRGQQVTLSCSPISGHRSVSWYQQTPGQGLQFLFEYFSETQRNKGNFPGRFSGRQFSNSRSEMNVSTLELGDSALYLCASRPTLSYEQYFGPGTRLTVT.

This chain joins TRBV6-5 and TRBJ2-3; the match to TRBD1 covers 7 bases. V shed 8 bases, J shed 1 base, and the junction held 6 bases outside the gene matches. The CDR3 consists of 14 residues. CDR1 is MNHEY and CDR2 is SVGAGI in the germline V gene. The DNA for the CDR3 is TGTGCCAGCCTACAAACAGGGGGCACAGATACGCAGTATTTT. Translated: CASLQTGGTDTQYF.

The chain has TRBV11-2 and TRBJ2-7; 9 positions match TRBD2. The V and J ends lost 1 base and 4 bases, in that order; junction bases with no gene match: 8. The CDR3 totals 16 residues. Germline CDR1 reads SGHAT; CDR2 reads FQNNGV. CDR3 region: CASSLVTSGHLYEQYF. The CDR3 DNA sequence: TGTGCCAGCAGCTTAGTCACTAGCGGGCACTTGTACGAGCAGTACTTC.

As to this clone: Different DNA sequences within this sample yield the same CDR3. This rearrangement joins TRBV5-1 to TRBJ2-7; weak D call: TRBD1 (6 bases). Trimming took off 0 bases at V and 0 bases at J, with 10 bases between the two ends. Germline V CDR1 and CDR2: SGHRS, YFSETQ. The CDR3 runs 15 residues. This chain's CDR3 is CASSLATGSSYEQYF. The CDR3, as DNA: TGCGCCAGCAGCTTGGCTACAGGGAGCTCCTACGAGCAGTACTTC.

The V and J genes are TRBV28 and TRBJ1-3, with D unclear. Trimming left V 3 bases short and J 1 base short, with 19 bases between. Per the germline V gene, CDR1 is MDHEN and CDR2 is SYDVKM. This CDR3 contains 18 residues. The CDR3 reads CASSFEIILGFSGNTIYF. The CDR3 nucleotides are TGTGCCAGCAGTTTTGAAATCATCCTCGGGTTTTCTGGAAACACCATATATTTT.

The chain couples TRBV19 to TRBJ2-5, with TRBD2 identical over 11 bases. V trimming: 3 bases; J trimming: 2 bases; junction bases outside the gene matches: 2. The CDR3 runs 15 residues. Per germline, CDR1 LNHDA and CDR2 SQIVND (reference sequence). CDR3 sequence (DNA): TGTGCCAGTAGTATTCTAGCGGGGGGTCAAGAGACCCAGTACTTC. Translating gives CASSILAGGQETQYF. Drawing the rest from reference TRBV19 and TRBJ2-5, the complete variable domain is DGGITQSPKYLFRKEGQNVTLSCEQNLNHDAMYWYRQDPGQGLRLIYYSQIVNDFQKGDIAEGYSVSREKKESFPLTVTSAQKNPTAFYLCASSILAGGQETQYFGPGTRLLVL.

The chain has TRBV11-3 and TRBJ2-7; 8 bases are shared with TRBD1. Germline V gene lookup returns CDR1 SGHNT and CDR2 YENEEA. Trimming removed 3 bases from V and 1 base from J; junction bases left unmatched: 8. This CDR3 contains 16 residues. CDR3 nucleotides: TGTGCCAGCAGCTTTAGACAGACAGGGGTTTCCTACGAGCAGTACTTC. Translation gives CASSFRQTGVSYEQYF.